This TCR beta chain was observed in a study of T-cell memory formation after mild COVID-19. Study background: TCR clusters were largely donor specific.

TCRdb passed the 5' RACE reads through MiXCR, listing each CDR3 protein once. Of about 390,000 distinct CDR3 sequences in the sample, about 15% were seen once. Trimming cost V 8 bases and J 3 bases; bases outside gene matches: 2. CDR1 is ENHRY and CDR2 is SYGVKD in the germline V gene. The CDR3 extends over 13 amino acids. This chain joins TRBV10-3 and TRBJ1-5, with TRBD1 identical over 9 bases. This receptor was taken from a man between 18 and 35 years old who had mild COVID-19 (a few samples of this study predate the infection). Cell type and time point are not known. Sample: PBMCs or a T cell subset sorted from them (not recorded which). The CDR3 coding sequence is TGTGCCATCGGGACAGGGAACAATCAGCCCCAGCATTTT. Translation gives CAIGTGNNQPQHF.